This TCR beta chain was recorded in a study of vaccination and CD4 T cells after COVID-19. About the study: Post-vaccination sampling time points for a few convalescent patients were day 14 and days 161 to 241.

In regard to this clonotype: Its antigen is as yet unknown.

Time point here: late sampling 161 to 241 days after vaccination in a few convalescent patients. Treatment: roughly nine-day PBMC culture with coronavirus spike peptide pools or control peptides (ViraFEST assay). There were positive PCR dates ranging from March to December 2020, all predating US Alpha, Beta and Delta variants. V gave up 1 base and J gave up 4 bases; unmatched junction bases: 7. Germline-derived CDR1 and CDR2 are SGHTA and FQGNSA. The CDR3 has 16 residues. An Oncomine TCR Beta short-read assay was used to sequence the DNA from cultured CD4+ T cells. TCRdb redid the calling of the PCR reads with MiXCR, one entry per CDR3 protein. The top ten clones hold approximately 16% of a sample with 16,000 or so distinct CDR3 sequences, just under 55% of them seen once.

The chain employs TRBV7-2 and TRBJ2-1; 7 bases match TRBD1. Sequences were derived from CD4+ T cells from blood, cultured in vitro, sampled about 7 months after SARS-CoV-2 vaccination. This receptor was obtained from a human donor who had recovered from COVID-19. DNA for the CDR3: TGTGCCAGCAGCTTAGGCCAGGGGGATTCTTACAATGAGCAGTTCTTC. Its protein product is CASSLGQGDSYNEQFF.